One sample yielded the 20 T cell receptor beta chains listed below, sequenced in a study of T cells after yellow fever vaccination. TCRdb re-called the 5' RACE reads through MiXCR, storing one row per CDR3 protein. The data contain about 310,000 distinct CDR3 sequences, roughly 3.5% of them seen just once; the ten biggest clones take up 23%. The sequenced sample was PBMCs, obtained on the day of the yellow fever booster vaccination. The origin of the receptors is a man aged 18 to 30 who received the YFV17D yellow fever vaccine.

The chain combines TRBV5-1 with TRBJ2-2; TRBD1 matches at 7 bases. V dropped 2 bases and J dropped 0; count of bases not matched to a gene: 1. This CDR3 has 15 amino acids. Germline lookup yields CDR1 SGHRS and CDR2 YFSETQ. The DNA of the CDR3 is TGCGCCAGCAGCTTACAGGGGTCGAACACCGGGGAGCTGTTTTTT. This sequence encodes CASSLQGSNTGELFF.

This clonotype was seen more than once but under ten times. V is TRBV24-1 and J is TRBJ2-1; D ambiguous. CDR1 KGHDR and CDR2 SFDVKD come from the germline V gene. This CDR3 has 15 amino acids. Between the trimmed V and J ends, which lost 5 bases and 0 bases, there was a span of 10 bases. CDR3 in DNA: TGTGCCACCAGTGTCGGGCACAGCTCCTACAATGAGCAGTTCTTC. Amino acids: CATSVGHSSYNEQFF.

This clonotype was picked up a small number of times. This chain connects TRBV19 to TRBJ2-7; D is unclear. The CDR3 loop spans 13 amino acids. Germline values: CDR1 LNHDA, CDR2 SQIVND (reference sequence). Trimming removed 2 bases at V and 4 bases at J, with 9 bases between. This chain's CDR3 is CASSISTLYEQYF. Written as DNA, the CDR3 is TGTGCCAGTAGTATAAGTACCCTATACGAGCAGTACTTC.

With regard to this clonotype: This clone may be a read error of a much larger clone one base away. The chain is built from TRBV7-2 and TRBJ1-1, with no clear D. The length of the CDR3 is 15 residues. Germline V lookup: CDR1 SGHTA, CDR2 FQGNSA. CDR3 residues: CASSLPGRMNTDAFF. CDR3 DNA sequence: TGTGCCAGCAGCTTACCCGGACGGATGAACACTGATGCTTTCTTT.

This clonotype was picked up a small number of times. V usage is TRBV5-1 and J usage is TRBJ1-1, with 7 bases fitting TRBD1. The germline V gene encodes CDR1 SGHRS and CDR2 YFSETQ. V dropped 3 bases and J dropped 9; count of bases not matched to a gene: 5. The CDR3 contains 12 residues. This chain's CDR3 is CASSYGTEKAFF. The CDR3 bases are TGCGCCAGCAGCTATGGGACAGAAAAAGCTTTCTTT.

This clonotype was picked up many times. This chain uses TRBV7-2 with TRBJ2-2; TRBD2 agrees at 7 bases. CDR3 length equals 14 residues. The J segment lost 6 bases and the V segment lost 0 bases, leaving 1 base of the junction unmatched. Per germline, CDR1 SGHTA and CDR2 FQGNSA. In nucleotides, the CDR3 is TGTGCCAGCAGCTTAGCAGCGGGGCCCGGGGAGCTGTTTTTT. It translates to CASSLAAGPGELFF.

This chain links TRBV7-9 with TRBJ2-7, with a weak D call TRBD2 (5 bases). V was cut by 0 bases and J by 6 bases, with 12 bases left in between. The CDR3 is 14 amino acids. CDR1 is SEHNR and CDR2 is FQNEAQ in the germline V gene (reference sequence). The CDR3 sequence: CASSLALGGGEQYF. The CDR3 DNA reads as TGTGCCAGCAGCTTAGCACTAGGAGGCGGCGAGCAGTACTTC.

This clonotype occurred many times. The J gene is TRBJ1-2, the V gene TRBV7-9, with unresolved D. Germline CDR1 is SEHNR and CDR2 is FQNEAQ (reference sequence). Trimming cost V 3 bases and J 8 bases, with 16 bases left between them. The CDR3 is 14 amino acids. The CDR3 sequence: CASSFPSQLNGYTF. Written as DNA, the CDR3 is TGTGCCAGCAGCTTCCCCAGCCAGTTGAACGGCTACACCTTC.

This clonotype has at least ten counts. This rearrangement joins TRBV24-1 to TRBJ2-3; D not resolved. The germline CDR1 and CDR2 sequences are KGHDR and SFDVKD. Trimming removed 6 bases at V and 6 bases at J, with 6 bases between. The CDR3 extends over 11 amino acids. The CDR3 loop reads CATSNQDTQYF. The CDR3 nucleotides read TGTGCCACCAGTAACCAGGATACGCAGTATTTT.

This clonotype was seen a few times. The genes are TRBV6-5 and TRBJ1-6; maybe TRBD1 (5 bases). The CDR3 extends over 16 amino acids. Germline lookup yields CDR1 MNHEY and CDR2 SVGAGI. V was trimmed by 6 bases and J by 10 bases, leaving 22 bases between them. CDR3 nucleotide sequence: TGTGCCAGCAGCTCCCGGGGCCCCCCGTTCCGATCACCCCTCCACTTT. Translating gives CASSSRGPPFRSPLHF.

The rearrangement uses TRBV1 and TRBJ1-1; TRBD1 reflects the table's D call only, with no check against the DNA. TRBV1 is a pseudogene. This CDR3 is built from 14 residues. CDR3 sequence reads: CTSSAGQMNTEAFF. CDR3 nucleotides: TGCACCAGCAGCGCGGGACAGATGAACACTGAAGCTTTCTTT.

The chain recombines TRBV19 with TRBJ2-3; possibly TRBD2 for D (6 bases). The CDR3 runs to 15 residues. In germline, CDR1 is LNHDA, CDR2 SQIVND (reference sequence). V shed 6 bases and J shed 5 bases, with 18 bases lying between them. This CDR3 is CASRASATSRDTQYF. In DNA form, the CDR3 reads TGTGCCAGTAGGGCTAGCGCCACTTCCAGAGATACGCAGTATTTT.

The chain carries TRBV5-1 and TRBJ2-3; TRBD2 is a possible D gene (7 bases). CDR1 and CDR2 from the germline V gene are SGHRS and YFSETQ. V lost 1 base, J lost 5 bases, and 20 bases lay in between. The CDR3 is 17 residues long. The DNA for the CDR3 is TGCGCCAGCAGCTTGAGATTGTACGGGGGCGGGGGAGATACGCAGTATTTT. Protein sequence: CASSLRLYGGGGDTQYF.

This clonotype was observed at least ten times. The V and J genes are TRBV4-3 and TRBJ2-7; D remains unclear. The CDR3 spans 13 residues. Germline loops: CDR1 LGHNA, CDR2 YSLEER. The germline V and J ends were trimmed by 3 bases and 1 base, with 7 bases remaining between them. CDR3 DNA sequence: TGCGCCAGCAGCCAGGGCGTATCCTACGAGCAGTACTTC. Protein sequence: CASSQGVSYEQYF.

This clonotype showed up just a few times. The chain has TRBV7-3 and TRBJ1-2, with unresolved D. V gave up 5 bases and J gave up 4 bases, with 17 bases separating them. From germline, CDR1 is SGHTA and CDR2 FQGTGA. This CDR3 has 15 residues. The CDR3 reads CASSPGGSVSYGYTF. The CDR3 DNA reads as TGTGCCAGCAGCCCCGGAGGGTCGGTGTCCTATGGCTACACCTTC.

As regards this clonotype: A single base separates this from a much larger clone, so it may be a read error. This chain uses TRBV10-2 with TRBJ2-3; D is ambiguous. The CDR3 runs to 12 residues. From germline, CDR1 is WSHSY and CDR2 SAAADI. This CDR3 is CDSRSTTDTQYF. CDR3 sequence (DNA): TGCGACAGCCGAAGCACGACAGATACGCAGTATTTT.

At least ten counts were recorded for this clonotype. The chain is built from TRBV11-2 and TRBJ2-3, with D unresolved. Germline loops: CDR1 SGHAT, CDR2 FQNNGV. The CDR3 is made up of 15 amino acids. V lost 2 bases to trimming and J lost 6 bases, with 15 bases between them. The chain's CDR3 is CASSLNSAFGDTQYF. CDR3 DNA sequence: TGTGCCAGCAGCTTAAACTCCGCATTCGGGGATACGCAGTATTTT.

This clonotype was picked up a small number of times. V is TRBV28 and J is TRBJ2-7, with 7 bases that match TRBD2. CDR3 size: 14 residues. CDR1 MDHEN and CDR2 SYDVKM come from the germline V gene. The V gene end was trimmed by 4 bases and the J gene end by 2 bases; junction bases not matched to a gene: 5. The CDR3 is CASSSERGAYEQYF. DNA of the CDR3: TGTGCCAGCAGTTCCGAGCGGGGAGCCTACGAGCAGTACTTC.

The genes are TRBV4-3 and TRBJ2-6, with D uncertain. CDR3 size: 18 residues. Germline V lookup: CDR1 LGHNA, CDR2 YSLEER. The ends were cut back, 0 bases at V and 2 bases at J, with 14 bases in the middle. The CDR3 region has the DNA TGCGCCAGCAGCCAAGACAGGTTCTCCCCCGCTGGGGCCAACGTCCTGACTTTC. It yields the protein CASSQDRFSPAGANVLTF.

This clonotype has ten or more counts. The chain has TRBV5-1 and TRBJ2-7; the match to TRBD2 covers 12 bases. Germline V gene lookup returns CDR1 SGHRS and CDR2 YFSETQ. After removal of 4 bases from V and 0 bases from J, the junction contained 8 bases not matched to a gene. The CDR3 is 17 residues long. The chain's CDR3 is CASSPGTSGLGSYEQYF. In nucleotides, the CDR3 is TGCGCCAGCAGCCCAGGGACTAGCGGGCTCGGCTCCTACGAGCAGTACTTC.